This record concerns one T cell receptor beta chain sequence. In its sample, this clonotype was seen a few times. What this receptor recognizes is not known. No much larger clone is present one base from it, and per-base qualities are unavailable. Donors were approximately 42 systemically healthy Caucasian individuals from Russia aged roughly 6 to 90 years. Each donor gave ten milliliters of peripheral blood, drawn into EDTA-treated Vacutainer tubes. Ficoll-Paque density-gradient centrifugation was used to isolate PBMCs, with at least 7 million obtained per sample. Total RNA was extracted from PBMCs with Trizol reagent, with at least 6 micrograms obtained per sample. The percentages of naive CD45RAhigh/CD27high T cells were determined by flow cytometry on a PBMC aliquot from every donor. The receptor library was made with 5' RACE. The instrument was an Illumina HiSeq 2500. The second PCR ran for about 6 to 11 cycles and used a J-beta primer mix along with a sample-barcoded 5' primer. A unique molecular identifier was introduced onto each TCR beta cDNA molecule by a template-switch 5' adaptor carrying 12 random nucleotides. Each sample yielded at least 3 million CDR3-containing paired-end reads. All of the RNA was converted into first-strand cDNA using the Mint cDNA synthesis kit, with a TRBC-specific oligonucleotide serving as the primer. Following uracil-DNA glycosylase treatment, all cDNA underwent a first 18-cycle PCR with the universal primers M1SS and BC2_uni_R. From the authors' description of their analysis: For normalization, 1 million high-quality reads, each with a distinct molecular identifier, were randomly selected from each sample. Reads sharing molecular identifiers were discarded rather than binned into consensus sequences. MiTCR, with a Q25 quality threshold and the strictest error-elimination algorithm, was used for CDR3 identification, clonotype clustering and error correction. A nonparametric unseen species model using Euler transformation provided a lower-bound estimate of total TCR beta diversity. In-frame beta chains were kept once TCRdb had trimmed the public reads at Q25 with fastp and called clones with MiXCR. Each CDR3 protein appears once, grouped with its most common genes and DNA. The authors' filters were not applied to this entry. The sample table records about 1.1 million distinct CDR3 sequences; 35% to 40% of these occur just once. Approximately 14% of the sample is in the top ten clones.

Sequences LGHNA (CDR1) and YSLEER (CDR2) are obtained from the germline V gene. Trimming takes 8 bases from V and 0 bases from J, and the germline ends sit 28 bases apart. The CDR3 runs 19 amino acids, cysteine and phenylalanine included. The entry retains the CDR3 DNA only, 57 bases that are in frame from base 1. This record comes from a study of blood T cells in healthy people across ages (dated by TCRdb to about 2015). About the study as a whole: In model experiments, template switching captured roughly one uniquely barcoded TCR beta cDNA molecule for every two T cells. To track age-related changes in TCR beta repertoire diversity, the study relied on deep sequencing normalized with unique cDNA molecular identifiers. Four age groups were formed from the donors: young (average approximately 15 years), middle-aged (just under 40), aged (about 62) and long-lived (more than 75). Donors of different ages were randomly distributed across sequencing lanes to avoid experimental bias. For two donors (one aged 18 to 30 and one aged 80 or older), the study analyzed two additional independent replicas of 1 million unique cDNA reads from the same blood draw. Broader findings and caveats from the paper: As age increased, observed TCR beta diversity per million T cells dropped in a roughly linear way, and a significant reduction was already evident by age 40. Estimates of total diversity based on one million sequenced T cells were regarded as lower bounds and as underestimates. Conclusive comparison of naive and antigen-experienced compartments was prevented by the profiling of bulk unsorted PBMCs. Donor CMV infection status was unknown, potentially confounding age-related changes in expanded clonotypes. The percentage of naive T cells measured by flow cytometry correlated strongly with observed TCR beta diversity. Compared with the aged group, more naive CD4+ T cells, fewer expanded clones and increased TCR diversity were shown by the long-lived group, suggesting age selection.

The V gene is TRBV4-3 and the J gene is TRBJ1-1; TRBD1 is possibly the D segment (6 matching bases). The sample comprised blood. The source of this sequence is a man in his late teens or twenties in good health. The DNA sequence is as follows: TGCGCCAGCCGGACGCTTGGACAGCCTGGGGTGGGCATGAACACTGAAGCTTTCTTT. This is translated as CASRTLGQPGVGMNTEAFF.